What follows describes a single T cell receptor (beta chain). The CDR3 covers 15 residues. Germline V gene data show CDR1 as LGHNA and CDR2 as YNFKEQ. Trimming took 1 base from V and 5 from J, leaving 14 bases between them. As originally analysed: Cell counts per sample came from amplifying reference gene primers. Some clones are missing from TCRdb's copy, which holds only in-frame ones; the method was immunoSEQ multiplex PCR. Clone size and the V and J calls come from that table; the DNA yielded D and trimming. The data contain 120,000 or so clones, 76% of them singletons. The record originates from a study of blood T cell repertoires in COVID-19. Study at large: The United States, Italy and Spain provided the acute and convalescent COVID-19 samples. PBMCs, B-cell-depleted T cells, or T cells were the source of the cDNA or gDNA that made up the material.

The chain is built from TRBV4-2 and TRBJ1-1, with D possibly matching TRBD1 (6 bases). This receptor was taken from a woman of 80 years or more with acute or convalescent COVID-19. The sequenced sample consisted of peripheral blood. The DNA for the CDR3 is TGTGCCAGCAGCCAAGGATTCGGGGGGCATACTGAAGCTTTCTTT. The encoded protein is CASSQGFGGHTEAFF.